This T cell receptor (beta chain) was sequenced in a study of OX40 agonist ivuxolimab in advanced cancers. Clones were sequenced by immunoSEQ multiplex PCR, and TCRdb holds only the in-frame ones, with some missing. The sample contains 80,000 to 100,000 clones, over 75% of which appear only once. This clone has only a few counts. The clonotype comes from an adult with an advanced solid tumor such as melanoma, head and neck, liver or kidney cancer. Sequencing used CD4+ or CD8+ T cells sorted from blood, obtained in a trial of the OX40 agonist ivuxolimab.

DNA for the CDR3: TGTGCCAGCAGTGATGGGCAGTTATATTTT. Its protein is CASSDGQLYF. This chain connects TRBV25-1 to TRBJ1-3, with D uncertain. With 3 bases removed from V and 14 bases from J, the gap between germline ends came to 8 bases. The germline V gene encodes CDR1 MGHDK and CDR2 SYGVNS. The CDR3 loop spans 10 amino acids.